This TCR beta chain was sequenced for a study of long-term antiretroviral therapy in people with HIV. Study-level information: Samples collected earliest predate the 2015 immediate-ART recommendation by about a decade.

Remarks on this clone: The antigen is undetermined.

Version v3.0 of the immunoSEQ assay was performed at survey level. The method was immunoSEQ multiplex PCR; TCRdb's version includes in-frame clones alone and lacks a portion of them. The top ten hold under 8.5% of the sample, which has 35,000 or so clones, around 80% seen once. Treatment for all HIV-infected participants took place in the United States. The V and J ends lost 5 bases and 7 bases respectively, with 14 bases between them. The germline CDR1 and CDR2 sequences are SEHNR and FQNEAQ (reference sequence). This CDR3 has 13 residues. Study-level results: Blood dating 2004 to 2017 may reflect older ART regimens. Clones showing expansion before ART dominated the repertoire at all time points.

Sequenced material: unsorted PBMCs, taken 2 years after starting antiretroviral therapy. The V call is TRBV7-9, the J call TRBJ1-1; D gene ambiguous. This sequence originates from a woman in her forties or fifties with HIV. The CDR3 nucleotides are TGTGCCAGCAGCCGGCGCGGATATAATGAAGCTTTCTTT. Translated: CASSRRGYNEAFF.